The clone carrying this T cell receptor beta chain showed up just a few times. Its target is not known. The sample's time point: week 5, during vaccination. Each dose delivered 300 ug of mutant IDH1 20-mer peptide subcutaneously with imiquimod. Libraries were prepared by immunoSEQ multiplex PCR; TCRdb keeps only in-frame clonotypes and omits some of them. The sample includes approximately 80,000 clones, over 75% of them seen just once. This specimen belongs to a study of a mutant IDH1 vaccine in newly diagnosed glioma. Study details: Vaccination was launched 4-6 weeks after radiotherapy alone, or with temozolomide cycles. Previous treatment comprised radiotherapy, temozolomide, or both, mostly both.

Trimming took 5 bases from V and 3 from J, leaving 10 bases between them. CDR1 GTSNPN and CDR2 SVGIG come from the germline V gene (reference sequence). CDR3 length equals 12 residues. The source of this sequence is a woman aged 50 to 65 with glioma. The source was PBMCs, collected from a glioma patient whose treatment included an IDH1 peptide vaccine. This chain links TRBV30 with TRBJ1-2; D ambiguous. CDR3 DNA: TGTGCCTGGGCCAGCCGGGACTATGGCTACACCTTC. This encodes CAWASRDYGYTF. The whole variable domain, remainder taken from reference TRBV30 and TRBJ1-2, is SQTIHQWPATLVQPVGSPLSLECTVEGTSNPNLYWYRQAAGRGLQLLFYSVGIGQISSEVPQNLSASRPQDRQFILSSKKLLLSDSGFYLCAWASRDYGYTFGSGTRLTVV.